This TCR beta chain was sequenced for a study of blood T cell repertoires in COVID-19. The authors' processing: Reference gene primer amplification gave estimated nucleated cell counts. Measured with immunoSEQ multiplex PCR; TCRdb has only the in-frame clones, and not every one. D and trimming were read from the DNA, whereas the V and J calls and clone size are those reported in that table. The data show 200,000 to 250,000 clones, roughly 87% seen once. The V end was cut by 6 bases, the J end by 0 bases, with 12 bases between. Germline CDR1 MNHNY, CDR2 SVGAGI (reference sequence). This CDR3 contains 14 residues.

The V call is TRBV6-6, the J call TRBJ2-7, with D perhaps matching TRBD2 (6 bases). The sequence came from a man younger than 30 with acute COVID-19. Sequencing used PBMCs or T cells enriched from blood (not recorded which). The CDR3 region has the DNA TGTGCCAGCAGCCGACCGACTAGCTCCTACGAGCAGTACTTC. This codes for CASSRPTSSYEQYF.